What follows describes a single T cell receptor (beta chain). Antigen: not known. There was relapse after autologous stem cell transplantation in every patient, and there was variation in brentuximab vedotin exposure. The sample comes from a study of PD-1 blockade in classical Hodgkin lymphoma. This CDR3 contains 14 residues. Germline values: CDR1 KGHSH, CDR2 LQKENI. Trimming cost V 3 bases and J 3 bases, with 9 bases left between them. Data came from immunoSEQ multiplex PCR; TCRdb stores just in-frame clones and leaves some out. The repertoire holds about 46,000 clones, around 80% seen once, with roughly 22% in the top ten. General observations from the study: It was CD4+ TCR diversity, not CD8+, that rose significantly by C4D1. Those starting nivolumab under 1 year post-ASCT were excluded.

The receptor was derived from a human donor with classical Hodgkin lymphoma. The source was peripheral blood mononuclear cells (PBMCs), collected before the second cycle of nivolumab. This sequence joins TRBV18 and TRBJ1-5; tentative D call: TRBD1 (5 bases). The CDR3 coding sequence is TGTGCCAGCTCACCGGGACCGCTCAATCAGCCCCAGCATTTT. It is translated as CASSPGPLNQPQHF. Based on the CDR3 plus reference TRBV18 and TRBJ1-5, the full variable domain is NAGVMQNPRHLVRRRGQEARLRCSPMKGHSHVYWYRQLPEEGLKFMVYLQKENIIDESGMPKERFSAEFPKEGPSILRIQQVVRGDSAAYFCASSPGPLNQPQHFGDGTRLSIL.